This TCR beta chain originates from a study of cytomegalovirus exposure and HLA in healthy donors. The PCR used 60 Vbeta and 13 Jbeta primers. Here immunoSEQ multiplex PCR was the method, and the copy in TCRdb shows in-frame clones only, minus some. Here the sample spans around 45,000 clones, 51% being singletons. This clone was detected many times. The antigen is not known. The donors were healthy bone marrow donors. Germline V gene sequence: CDR1 MNHNS, CDR2 SASEGT. V dropped 5 bases and J dropped 4 bases, with 9 bases sitting between them. There are 13 residues in the CDR3. Whole-study results and caveats: HLA alleles were associated with 15,000 to 20,000 TCR beta sequences in a later analysis at 0.05 false discovery rate. The listing of roughly 160 TCR beta chains classed them as cytomegalovirus-associated. A later analysis showed TCR association rates differing by HLA locus, peaking at DRB1 and lowest at HLA-C.

The source material was PBMCs. The clonotype originates from a man between 60 and 75 years old in good health and CMV-seronegative. The J gene is TRBJ1-5, the V gene TRBV6-1; no clear D. The CDR3 DNA is TGTGCCAGCAGTCGCAGAAGAAATCAGCCCCAGCATTTT. Translated, it gives CASSRRRNQPQHF.